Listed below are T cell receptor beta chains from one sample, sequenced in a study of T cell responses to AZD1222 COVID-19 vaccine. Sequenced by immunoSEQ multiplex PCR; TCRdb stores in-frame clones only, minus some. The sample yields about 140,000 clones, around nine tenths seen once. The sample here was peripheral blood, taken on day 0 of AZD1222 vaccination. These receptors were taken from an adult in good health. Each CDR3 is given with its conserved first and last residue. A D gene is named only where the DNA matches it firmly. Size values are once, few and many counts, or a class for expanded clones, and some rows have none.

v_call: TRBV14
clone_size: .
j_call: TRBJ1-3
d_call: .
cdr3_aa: CASSQGRGDRSGNTIYF
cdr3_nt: TGTGCCAGCAGCCAAGGTAGAGGGGATCGCTCTGGAAACACCATATATTTT

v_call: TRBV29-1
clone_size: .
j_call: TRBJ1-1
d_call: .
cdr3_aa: CSVDRAGLTTEAFF
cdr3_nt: TGCAGCGTTGATAGGGCAGGGCTTACCACTGAAGCTTTCTTT

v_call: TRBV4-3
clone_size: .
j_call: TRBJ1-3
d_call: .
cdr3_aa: CASSQAGFTGNTIYF
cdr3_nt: TGCGCCAGCAGCCAAGCAGGGTTTACTGGAAACACCATATATTTT

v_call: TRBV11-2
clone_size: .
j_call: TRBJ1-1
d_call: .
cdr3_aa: CASSLIGEGLNTEAFF
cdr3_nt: TGTGCCAGCAGTTTGATAGGGGAGGGGTTGAACACTGAAGCTTTCTTT

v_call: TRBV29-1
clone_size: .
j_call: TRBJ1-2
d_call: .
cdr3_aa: CSVEDKRILAYGYTF
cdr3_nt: TGCAGCGTTGAAGATAAGCGGATTCTTGCCTATGGCTACACCTTC

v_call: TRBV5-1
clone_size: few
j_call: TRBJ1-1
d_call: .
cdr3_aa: CASSLDSANTEAFF
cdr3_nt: TGCGCCAGCAGCTTGGACAGTGCGAACACTGAAGCTTTCTTT

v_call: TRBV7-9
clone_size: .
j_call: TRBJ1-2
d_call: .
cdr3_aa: CASSLSSGSNYGYTF
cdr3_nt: TGTGCCAGCAGCTTATCTTCGGGATCGAACTATGGCTACACCTTC

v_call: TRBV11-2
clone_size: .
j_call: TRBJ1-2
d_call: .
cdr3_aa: CASSPLRSFYGYTF
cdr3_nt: TGTGCCAGCAGCCCCCTCCGCTCTTTTTATGGCTACACCTTC

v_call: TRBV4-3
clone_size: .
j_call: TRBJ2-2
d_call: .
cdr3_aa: CASSQEILGGELFF
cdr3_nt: TGCGCCAGCAGCCAAGAGATTTTGGGCGGGGAGCTGTTTTTT

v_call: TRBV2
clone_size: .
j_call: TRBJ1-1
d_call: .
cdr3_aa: CASAGGRVTEAFF
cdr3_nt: TGTGCCAGCGCTGGTGGGAGAGTGACTGAAGCTTTCTTT

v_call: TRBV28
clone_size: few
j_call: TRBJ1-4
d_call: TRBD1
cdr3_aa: CASRKKPGQGDEKLFF
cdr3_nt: TGTGCCAGCAGGAAAAAGCCGGGACAGGGGGATGAAAAACTGTTTTTT

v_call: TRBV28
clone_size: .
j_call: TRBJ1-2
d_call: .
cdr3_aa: CASSPQGIGDARGYTF
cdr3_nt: TGTGCCAGCAGTCCCCAGGGGATCGGGGATGCGAGAGGCTACACCTTC